The 14 T cell receptor beta chains reported below all come from one sample, sequenced in a study of OX40 agonist ivuxolimab in advanced cancers. Assay used: immunoSEQ multiplex PCR; TCRdb lists only in-frame clones, some missing. In the table there are about 64,000 clones, 87% of which are singletons. The sample consisted of CD4+ or CD8+ T cells sorted from blood, taken in a trial of the OX40 agonist ivuxolimab. The receptor source for this set is an adult with an advanced solid tumor such as melanoma, head and neck, liver or kidney cancer.

This clone came up a few times. The CDR3 spells CASGRGKEKLFF. The CDR3, as DNA: TGTGCCTCTGGCCGGGGGAAGGAAAAACTGTTTTTT. This rearrangement joins TRBV30 to TRBJ1-4, with D perhaps TRBD1 (5 bases). Germline values: CDR1 GTSNPN, CDR2 SVGIG (reference sequence). This CDR3 region has 12 residues. Trimming pared 7 bases from V and 8 bases from J, leaving 14 bases between.

The rearrangement joins TRBV19 to TRBJ1-3; D ambiguous. The CDR3 totals 21 residues. V lost 5 bases and J 0 bases, leaving 29 bases between the germline ends. Germline V gene sequence: CDR1 LNHDA, CDR2 SQIVND (reference sequence). Here the CDR3 reads CASSGKQTPQSKAISGNTIYF. CDR3 sequence (DNA): TGTGCCAGTAGTGGAAAACAGACGCCGCAGAGCAAAGCAATCTCTGGAAACACCATATATTTT. The whole variable domain, remainder taken from reference TRBV19 and TRBJ1-3, is DGGITQSPKYLFRKEGQNVTLSCEQNLNHDAMYWYRQDPGQGLRLIYYSQIVNDFQKGDIAEGYSVSREKKESFPLTVTSAQKNPTAFYLCASSGKQTPQSKAISGNTIYFGEGSWLTVV.

The chain combines TRBV9 with TRBJ2-7; TRBD1 might be the D (6 bases). The V gene lost 4 bases and the J gene lost 3 bases, with 14 bases spanning the gap. Germline V gene sequence: CDR1 SGDLS, CDR2 YYNGEE. CDR3 length: 14 residues. CDR3 protein: CASSPPGQHYEQYF. CDR3 DNA sequence: TGTGCCAGCAGCCCGCCGGGACAACACTACGAGCAGTACTTC. Drawing the rest from reference TRBV9 and TRBJ2-7, the complete variable domain is DSGVTQTPKHLITATGQRVTLRCSPRSGDLSVYWYQQSLDQGLQFLIQYYNGEERAKGNILERFSAQQFPDLHSELNLSSLELGDSALYFCASSPPGQHYEQYFGPGTRLTVT.

This chain connects TRBV7-3 to TRBJ2-2, with a weak D call TRBD1 (6 bases). Between the trimmed V and J ends, which lost 6 bases and 2 bases, there was a span of 13 bases. Germline lookup yields CDR1 SGHTA and CDR2 FQGTGA. CDR3 length: 15 residues. CDR3 nucleotide sequence: TGTGCCAGCAGATCCGGGACACCCAACACCGGGGAGCTGTTTTTT. Its protein product is CASRSGTPNTGELFF.

V usage is TRBV6-1 and J usage is TRBJ1-5; D is undetermined. This CDR3 contains 12 residues. Germline V gene data show CDR1 as MNHNS and CDR2 as SASEGT. V was shortened by 10 bases and J by 0 bases, with 7 bases between the two germline ends. The CDR3 spells CATAASNQPQHF. Written as DNA, the CDR3 is TGTGCCACCGCTGCTAGCAATCAGCCCCAGCATTTT.

This chain joins TRBV5-1 and TRBJ2-3; the match to TRBD2 covers 13 bases. The CDR3 totals 15 residues. Germline V gene lookup returns CDR1 SGHRS and CDR2 YFSETQ. V gave up 4 bases and J gave up 6 bases; unmatched junction bases: 5. CDR3 sequence reads: CASSQMTSGGDTQYF. CDR3 in DNA: TGCGCCAGCAGCCAGATGACTAGCGGGGGGGATACGCAGTATTTT. Using reference TRBV5-1 and TRBJ2-3 for the parts outside the CDR3, the full variable domain is KAGVTQTPRYLIKTRGQQVTLSCSPISGHRSVSWYQQTPGQGLQFLFEYFSETQRNKGNFPGRFSGRQFSNSRSEMNVSTLELGDSALYLCASSQMTSGGDTQYFGPGTRLTVL.

This clone appeared a single time. The rearrangement uses TRBV7-8 and TRBJ2-2; D not resolved. This CDR3 has 14 residues. Germline assignment: CDR1 SGHVS and CDR2 FQNEAQ. Trimming cost V 5 bases and J 4 bases, with 11 bases left between them. The CDR3 reads CASSKLASTGELFF. The CDR3 coding sequence is TGTGCCAGCAGCAAGTTAGCCAGCACCGGGGAGCTGTTTTTT.

This rearrangement joins TRBV2 to TRBJ1-2; 7 nucleotides match TRBD1. Germline V gives CDR1 SNHLY, CDR2 FYNNEI. The V and J ends lost 6 bases and 4 bases, in that order; junction bases with no gene match: 8. CDR3 length: 14 residues. CDR3 in DNA: TGTGCCAGCAGCCCCGGGACAGTCCTCTATGGCTACACCTTC. Its translation is CASSPGTVLYGYTF. Full variable domain (missing parts from reference TRBV2 and TRBJ1-2): EPEVTQTPSHQVTQMGQEVILRCVPISNHLYFYWYRQILGQKVEFLVSFYNNEISEKSEIFDDQFSVERPDGSNFTLKIRSTKLEDSAMYFCASSPGTVLYGYTFGSGTRLTVV.

This clone was seen just once. The rearrangement links TRBV7-2 to TRBJ2-1; no firm D call. This CDR3 has 15 amino acids. Trimming took off 6 bases at V and 0 bases at J, with 12 bases between the two ends. CDR1 and CDR2 (germline): SGHTA, FQGNSA. As DNA, the CDR3 is TGTGCCAGCAGAAGGACCGATAGCTCCTACAATGAGCAGTTCTTC. This codes for CASRRTDSSYNEQFF.

This chain connects TRBV19 to TRBJ2-7; 7 bases fit TRBD2. V lost 4 bases and J lost 0; bases outside the gene matches: 9. CDR3 length equals 16 residues. Germline assignment: CDR1 LNHDA and CDR2 SQIVND (reference sequence). The CDR3 spells CASSTRASGFSYEQYF. The CDR3 nucleotides are TGTGCCAGTAGTACCCGGGCTAGCGGCTTCTCCTACGAGCAGTACTTC.

This chain joins TRBV4-3 and TRBJ1-6; D is unresolved. Trimming stripped 4 bases from V and 0 bases from J, with 19 bases between. CDR3 length equals 19 residues. The germline gives CDR1 LGHNA, CDR2 YSLEER. CDR3 in DNA: TGCGCCAGCAGCCCGGATCCACCCCGAGGGAGCTCCTATAATTCACCCCTCCACTTT. As protein: CASSPDPPRGSSYNSPLHF.

This chain joins TRBV5-1 and TRBJ2-7; TRBD1 agrees at 8 bases. The CDR3 has 15 residues. V gave up 4 bases and J gave up 5 bases; unmatched junction bases: 11. Germline loops: CDR1 SGHRS, CDR2 YFSETQ. CDR3 in DNA: TGCGCCAGCAGCGCTGGGACAGGAGCGATCCACGAGCAGTACTTC. This translates into CASSAGTGAIHEQYF. The whole variable domain, remainder taken from reference TRBV5-1 and TRBJ2-7, is KAGVTQTPRYLIKTRGQQVTLSCSPISGHRSVSWYQQTPGQGLQFLFEYFSETQRNKGNFPGRFSGRQFSNSRSEMNVSTLELGDSALYLCASSAGTGAIHEQYFGPGTRLTVT.

The V call is TRBV6-5, the J call TRBJ2-1; D is possibly TRBD1 or TRBD2 (5 bases each). V was clipped by 6 bases and J by 9 bases, with 15 bases between them. This CDR3 spans 13 amino acids. Germline-derived CDR1 and CDR2 are MNHEY and SVGAGI. Written as DNA, the CDR3 is TGTGCCAGCAGACTTATCCTTGGGGGTGAGCAGTTCTTC. It translates to CASRLILGGEQFF.

The rearrangement joins TRBV6-6 to TRBJ2-1; no clear D gene. The V end lost 7 bases, the J end lost 10 bases, and 17 bases lay between the germline ends. Germline-derived CDR1 and CDR2 are MNHNY and SVGAGI (reference sequence). This CDR3 region has 13 residues. CDR3 residues: CASTVTAFYEQFF. As DNA, the CDR3 is TGTGCCAGCACCGTGACGGCCTTTTACGAGCAGTTCTTC.